This T cell receptor beta chain emerged from a study of beta chain features in type 1 diabetes. Study information: Similarity in age, gender and cell yields was seen between patients and healthy donors. Study-wide results and caveats: VDJ junctions from type 1 diabetes patients carried fewer insertions and larger deletions. Moderate but significant shortening of TCRB CDR3s was recorded in all four CD4+ subsets from Type 1 diabetes patients.

Expressed TCRB transcripts got sequenced, as all isolated RNA was reverse transcribed. Sequencing used immunoSEQ multiplex PCR; TCRdb keeps in-frame clones, though not all of them. The profile covers about 270,000 clones, with 13% to 15% appearing a single time and around 0.016% taken by the ten largest. This clone appeared a few times. Its antigen remains unknown. This CDR3 is 16 amino acids long. Germline V CDR1 and CDR2: MNHNS, SASEGT. V lost 3 bases and J lost 2; bases outside the gene matches: 3. The gene calls are TRBV6-1 and TRBJ2-3, with 12 positions matching TRBD2. What was sequenced was naive CD4+ T cells from blood. The source is a man younger than 45 with type 1 diabetes. CDR3 loop: CASSDGLAGTTDTQYF. The CDR3 DNA is TGTGCCAGCAGTGACGGACTAGCGGGAACCACAGATACGCAGTATTTT.